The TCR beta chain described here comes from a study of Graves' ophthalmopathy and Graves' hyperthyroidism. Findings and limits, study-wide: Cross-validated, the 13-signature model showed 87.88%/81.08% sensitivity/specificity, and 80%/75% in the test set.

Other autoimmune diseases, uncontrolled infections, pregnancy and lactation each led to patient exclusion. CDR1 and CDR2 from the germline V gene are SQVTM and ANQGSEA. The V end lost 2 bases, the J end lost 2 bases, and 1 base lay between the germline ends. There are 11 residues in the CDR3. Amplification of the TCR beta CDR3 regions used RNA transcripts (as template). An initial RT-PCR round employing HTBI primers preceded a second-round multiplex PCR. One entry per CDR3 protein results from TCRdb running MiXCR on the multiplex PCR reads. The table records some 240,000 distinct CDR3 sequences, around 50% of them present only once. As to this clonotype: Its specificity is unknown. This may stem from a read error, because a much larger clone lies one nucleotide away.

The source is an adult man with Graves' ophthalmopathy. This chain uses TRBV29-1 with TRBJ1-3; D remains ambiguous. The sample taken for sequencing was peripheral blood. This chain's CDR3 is CSVETGNTIYF. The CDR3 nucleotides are TGCAGCGTTGAAACTGGAAACACCATATATTTT.